The rows below give T cell receptor beta chains drawn from one sample of a study of CD8 T cells in ankylosing spondylitis. TCRdb re-derived calls from the 5' RACE reads in MiXCR, one entry per CDR3 protein. The table includes 200,000 to 300,000 distinct CDR3 sequences, roughly 10% detected once. The sequenced material came from blood, either unsorted or a sorted T cell fraction (not recorded which). These receptors came from a male donor with ankylosing spondylitis or in good health (not recorded which). Each CDR3 is given with its conserved first and last residue. Size tells how often a clone was seen (once, few, many) or the class of an expanded clone, and some rows leave it out.

J gene	V gene	clone size	CDR3 protein
TRBJ2-2	TRBV12-3/TRBV12-4	few	CASSWFRGSTGELFF
TRBJ2-5	TRBV20-1	many	CSADRLAGAQETQYF
TRBJ1-4	TRBV6-6	many	CAAGTTNEKLFF
TRBJ2-7	TRBV5-1	many	CASSPEREGEQYF
TRBJ1-1	TRBV5-5	.	CASSLNSPWTVGGTEAFF
TRBJ2-1	TRBV24-1	many	CATSDSGRGNEQFF
TRBJ1-2	TRBV6-1	.	CASRRLGGVGNFEDYGYTF
TRBJ2-3	TRBV5-1	few	CASSLAGVQDTQYF
TRBJ2-1	TRBV5-1	many	CASSGVNSYNEQFF
TRBJ2-7	TRBV20-1	many	CSARAKREFYEQYF
TRBJ2-1	TRBV6-1	many	CASSPTSVHEQFF
TRBJ2-2	TRBV10-3	many	CAISERPSNTGELFF
TRBJ1-3	TRBV7-9	many	CASSLAEPHSGNTIYF
TRBJ2-1	TRBV7-2	many	CASSTSLAAYNEQFF
TRBJ2-7	TRBV12-3/TRBV12-4	many	CASSLEAGGRMKQYF
TRBJ2-2	TRBV5-4	many	CASSYRETGELFF
TRBJ2-2	TRBV6-1	.	CASKMRPGTTNTGELFF
TRBJ1-6	TRBV10-3	many	CAISRTGDSPLHF
TRBJ1-2	TRBV20-1	.	CSASRGDGTGYTF
TRBJ2-3	TRBV15	.	CATSTSRGGRGDTQYF
TRBJ2-3	TRBV4-1	many	CASSQAGTPSTDTQYF
TRBJ2-1	TRBV5-1	many	CASSFIQGGVNEQFF
TRBJ2-3	TRBV12-3/TRBV12-4	many	CASSQRLAGDEDTQYF
TRBJ2-7	TRBV4-2	.	CASSQVEGDEQYF
TRBJ1-2	TRBV5-1	many	CASSLAVNDGYTF
TRBJ2-2	TRBV6-2/TRBV6-3	few	CASGSTGGAIVGELFF
TRBJ2-7	TRBV9	few	CASSVGTGGLYEQYF
TRBJ2-5	TRBV29-1	.	CSARKAQGSVRETQYF
TRBJ2-2	TRBV11-2	few	CASSLGMAGELFF
TRBJ2-2	TRBV12-3/TRBV12-4	few	CASSHSTSPGELFF
TRBJ1-3	TRBV20-1	many	CSARGGTDLRSGNTIYF
TRBJ2-2	TRBV4-1	many	CASSLDLRPQGTGELFF
TRBJ2-4	TRBV20-1	many	CSAVKDRANIQYF
TRBJ2-2	TRBV12-3/TRBV12-4	many	CASSLGGHAGELFF
TRBJ2-1	TRBV12-3/TRBV12-4	many	CASSSHEVLGDEQFF
TRBJ1-3	TRBV30	.	CAWSAGQISGNTIYF
TRBJ2-2	TRBV29-1	many	CSVETHEWGELFF
TRBJ2-3	TRBV10-3	few	CAISESQTSGYTDTQYF
TRBJ1-5	TRBV7-9	few	CASSLAGGQNQPQHF
TRBJ2-3	TRBV4-1	many	CASSQGGEGHTDTQYF
TRBJ2-1	TRBV6-2/TRBV6-3	many	CASSQQGNEQFF
TRBJ2-2	TRBV7-8	.	CTSSLPPGLELAGELFF
TRBJ2-7	TRBV25-1	many	CASSELSSREQYF
TRBJ1-1	TRBV13	once	CASSWGVYTEAFF
TRBJ1-2	TRBV6-2/TRBV6-3	few	CASTGYDRNYGYTF
TRBJ2-2	TRBV4-2	many	CASSQEGLRNTGELFF
TRBJ1-4	TRBV10-3	few	CAISEQLATNEKLFF
TRBJ1-1	TRBV29-1	many	CSVEDGQGVTEAFF
TRBJ2-2	TRBV10-3	many	CAISYPSGSATGELFF
TRBJ1-1	TRBV20-1	many	CSARTGPTEAFF